One sample yielded the 17 T cell receptor beta chains listed below, sequenced in a study of blood T cell repertoires in COVID-19. Clones were read by immunoSEQ multiplex PCR, and TCRdb kept only the in-frame ones, dropping some. The profile shows 200,000 or so clones, roughly four fifths of them singletons. Input material: PBMCs or T cells enriched from blood (not recorded which). The origin of the receptors is a man between 60 and 75 years old who had recovered from COVID-19.

The CDR3 nucleotides read TGTGCCAGCTCACCACCGACAGGGGGTCAGCCCCAGCATTTT. Its protein is CASSPPTGGQPQHF. The chain carries TRBV18 and TRBJ1-5; 9 bases are shared with TRBD1. Trimming at V came to 0 bases and at J to 6 bases, leaving 0 bases not matched to a gene. Germline V gene sequence: CDR1 KGHSH, CDR2 LQKENI. This CDR3 is 14 amino acids long.

This chain joins TRBV27 and TRBJ2-3; 11 nucleotides line up with TRBD2. V gave up 10 bases and J gave up 3 bases; unmatched junction bases: 15. Germline CDR1 MNHEY, CDR2 SMNVEV (reference sequence). The CDR3 spans 17 residues. The CDR3 nucleotides read TGTGCCACCTTAGGCAGTGTTAGCGGGGGGGGGACAGATACGCAGTATTTT. It specifies CATLGSVSGGGTDTQYF.

CDR3 in amino acids: CASRERTGASSGANVLTF. In DNA form, the CDR3 reads TGTGCCAGCAGAGAACGGACAGGGGCAAGCTCTGGGGCCAACGTCCTGACTTTC. J is TRBJ2-6 and V is TRBV2; 9 bases match TRBD1. Trimming took 6 bases from V and 0 from J; bases not matched to a gene: 9. The CDR3 is made up of 18 amino acids. Germline CDR1 and CDR2: SNHLY and FYNNEI.

This chain uses TRBV28 with TRBJ1-2; D uncertain. V lost 2 bases and J 3 bases, leaving 10 bases between the germline ends. This CDR3 region has 14 residues. Per germline, CDR1 MDHEN and CDR2 SYDVKM. The CDR3 DNA sequence: TGTGCCAGCAGTTTAATCCCCCGGGACTATGGCTACACCTTC. Protein sequence: CASSLIPRDYGYTF.

The chain recombines TRBV18 with TRBJ1-3; 11 nucleotides line up with TRBD1. With V trimmed by 8 bases and J by 2 bases, 5 bases remained unmatched. The CDR3 loop spans 15 amino acids. Germline V gives CDR1 KGHSH, CDR2 LQKENI. The CDR3 sequence is CASTGQGATGNTIYF. For the CDR3, the DNA is TGTGCCAGCACCGGACAGGGGGCTACTGGAAACACCATATATTTT.

CDR3 bases: TGTGCCAGCAGCTTAGCCTGGAGCTCCTACAATGAGCAGTTCTTC. Residues: CASSLAWSSYNEQFF. The rearrangement links TRBV7-2 to TRBJ2-1; D is ambiguous. Per germline, CDR1 SGHTA and CDR2 FQGNSA. The CDR3 loop spans 15 amino acids. V shed 0 bases and J shed 0 bases, with 6 bases lying between them.

V usage is TRBV12-3 or TRBV12-4 and J usage is TRBJ1-1, with TRBD1 matching 8 bases. V trimming: 7 bases; J trimming: 5 bases; junction bases outside the gene matches: 6. This CDR3 is built from 13 residues. The CDR3 sequence: CASTTGGWTEAFF. CDR3 nucleotide sequence: TGTGCCAGCACCACAGGGGGATGGACTGAAGCTTTCTTT.

As for this clone: Other DNA sequences from this sample encode an identical CDR3 as well. The CDR3 coding sequence is TGTGCCAGCAGCGTACGGTCAGGGGAGACCCAGTACTTC. Translated: CASSVRSGETQYF. V and J are TRBV9 and TRBJ2-5, with D possibly matching TRBD1 (5 bases). V lost 1 base to trimming and J lost 5 bases, with 9 bases between them. From germline, CDR1 is SGDLS and CDR2 YYNGEE. The CDR3 has 13 residues.

Here the CDR3 reads CASSRGIANSPLHF. DNA of the CDR3: TGTGCCAGCAGCAGGGGGATCGCCAATTCACCCCTCCACTTT. The chain is built from TRBV7-2 and TRBJ1-6, with D maybe TRBD1 (6 bases). This CDR3 region has 14 residues. Germline-derived CDR1 and CDR2 are SGHTA and FQGNSA. V was pared by 5 bases and J by 7 bases, with 12 bases between.

The rearrangement uses TRBV6-5 and TRBJ2-7; D is possibly TRBD1 (6 bases). Trimming left V 2 bases short and J 0 bases short, with 11 bases between. Per the germline V gene, CDR1 is MNHEY and CDR2 is SVGAGI. CDR3 length: 15 residues. CDR3 sequence: CASSYVAGASYEQYF. In DNA, the CDR3 is TGTGCCAGCAGTTACGTAGCAGGGGCCTCCTACGAGCAGTACTTC.

This chain joins TRBV19 and TRBJ1-1; the D gene is possibly TRBD1 (5 bases). Trimming left V 5 bases short and J 5 bases short, with 15 bases between. Germline CDR1 and CDR2: LNHDA and SQIVND (reference sequence). The CDR3 covers 14 residues. As DNA, the CDR3 is TGTGCCAGTAGTCCCGGGGGGGGGATTACTGAAGCTTTCTTT. Protein: CASSPGGGITEAFF.

The chain joins TRBV11-3 to TRBJ2-3, with TRBD2 identical over 7 bases. CDR3 length: 17 amino acids. With V trimmed by 1 base and J by 2 bases, 9 bases remained unmatched. Per the germline V gene, CDR1 is SGHNT and CDR2 is YENEEA. The CDR3 sequence is CASSLGDFGGDTDTQYF. The CDR3 DNA reads as TGTGCCAGCAGCTTAGGGGATTTTGGGGGGGACACAGATACGCAGTATTTT.

This chain links TRBV18 with TRBJ2-7, with TRBD2 identical over 16 bases. Per the germline V gene, CDR1 is KGHSH and CDR2 is LQKENI. This CDR3 has 19 residues. Germline trimming cut 0 bases from V and 5 bases from J; bases unmatched to any gene: 10. The CDR3 spells CASSPPKGLAGGPIHEQYF. For the CDR3, the DNA is TGTGCCAGCTCACCACCGAAGGGACTAGCGGGGGGGCCGATTCACGAGCAGTACTTC. Together with reference TRBV18 and TRBJ2-7, the CDR3 gives the full variable domain: NAGVMQNPRHLVRRRGQEARLRCSPMKGHSHVYWYRQLPEEGLKFMVYLQKENIIDESGMPKERFSAEFPKEGPSILRIQQVVRGDSAAYFCASSPPKGLAGGPIHEQYFGPGTRLTVT.

This clone was seen a single time. The chain links TRBV29-1 to TRBJ2-1, with D maybe TRBD2 (5 bases). Germline values: CDR1 SQVTM, CDR2 ANQGSEA. CDR3 length: 16 amino acids. Trimming cost V 1 base and J 1 base, with 14 bases left between them. CDR3 residues: CSVEAHTGLSYNEQFF. The CDR3 region has the DNA TGCAGCGTTGAAGCTCACACCGGACTGTCCTACAATGAGCAGTTCTTC.

Only one count was recorded for this clone. The chain uses TRBV11-3 and TRBJ2-3, with a tentative D call TRBD1 (6 bases). Between the trimmed V and J ends, which lost 8 bases and 2 bases, there was a span of 11 bases. The CDR3 consists of 13 residues. Looked up from germline, CDR1 is SGHNT and CDR2 is YENEEA. CDR3 in amino acids: CASEDRSTDTQYF. In DNA, the CDR3 is TGTGCCAGCGAGGACAGATCCACAGATACGCAGTATTTT.

The chain links TRBV5-5 to TRBJ2-1; possible D gene TRBD2, 7 bases. The V gene lost 0 bases and the J gene lost 6 bases, with 16 bases spanning the gap. This CDR3 contains 16 residues. Germline values: CDR1 SGHKS, CDR2 YYEKEE (reference sequence). This chain's CDR3 is CASSLEAGLGGNEQFF. CDR3 DNA sequence: TGTGCCAGCAGCTTGGAAGCCGGACTAGGGGGCAATGAGCAGTTCTTC.

This chain uses TRBV13 with TRBJ1-2; weak D call: TRBD1 (5 bases). The germline gives CDR1 PRHDT, CDR2 FYEKMQ (reference sequence). V lost 5 bases, J lost 5 bases, and 15 bases lay in between. CDR3 length equals 14 residues. DNA for the CDR3: TGTGCCAGCAGCACTAAGGGTAGGGGTTATGGCTACACCTTC. Protein: CASSTKGRGYGYTF.